The 17 T cell receptor beta chains reported below all come from one sample, sequenced in a study of graft-versus-host responses after intestinal transplantation. For these TCRs, the target antigens are not known. TCRdb's table, derived via immunoSEQ multiplex PCR, lists solely in-frame clones and lacks some. The sample consists of tens of thousands of clones, more than 90% of them appearing once. The material was unstimulated CD4+ T cells sorted from spleen or lymph node cells, obtained before intestinal transplant. These TCRs come from a human donor who received an intestinal transplant.

The V and J genes are TRBV14 and TRBJ1-1; unclear D gene. In germline, CDR1 is SGHDN, CDR2 FVKESK. V shed 1 base and J shed 0 bases, with 6 bases lying between them. This CDR3 spans 14 amino acids. CDR3 nucleotides: TGTGCCAGCAGCCAAGTTGCTCTGAACACTGAAGCTTTCTTT. Residues: CASSQVALNTEAFF.

The rearrangement links TRBV19 to TRBJ1-5, with D possibly TRBD1 on 5 matching bases. Trimming took 6 bases from V and 4 from J, leaving 10 bases between them. The CDR3 sequence is 13 residues long. Germline V lookup: CDR1 LNHDA, CDR2 SQIVND (reference sequence). CDR3 protein: CASRTTENQPQHF. Written as DNA, the CDR3 is TGTGCCAGTAGGACGACAGAAAATCAGCCCCAGCATTTT. The whole variable domain, filled in from reference TRBV19 and TRBJ1-5, reads DGGITQSPKYLFRKEGQNVTLSCEQNLNHDAMYWYRQDPGQGLRLIYYSQIVNDFQKGDIAEGYSVSREKKESFPLTVTSAQKNPTAFYLCASRTTENQPQHFGDGTRLSIL.

The V gene is TRBV7-6, the J gene TRBJ2-1, with no clear D. CDR1 and CDR2 (germline): SGHVS, FNYEAQ. V lost 5 bases, J lost 4 bases, and 12 bases lay in between. The CDR3 runs to 14 residues. CDR3 region: CASSPAGEYNEQFF. The CDR3 DNA is TGTGCCAGCAGCCCCGCCGGAGAGTACAATGAGCAGTTCTTC.

This chain links TRBV7-9 with TRBJ1-1; weak D call: TRBD1 (5 bases). The CDR3 spans 13 residues. The germline V gene encodes CDR1 SEHNR and CDR2 FQNEAQ (reference sequence). The germline V and J ends were trimmed by 1 base and 5 bases, with 8 bases remaining between them. CDR3 bases: TGTGCCAGCAGCTTAGGGGGGTCTACTGAAGCTTTCTTT. Protein: CASSLGGSTEAFF.

The chain has TRBV18 and TRBJ1-2; 12 bases agree with TRBD1. This CDR3 is 16 amino acids long. Trimming took 4 bases from V and 2 from J; bases not matched to a gene: 5. CDR1 is KGHSH, CDR2 LQKENI, per germline. The CDR3 sequence is CASSLGQGATNYGYTF. Here the CDR3 DNA reads TGTGCCAGCTCACTGGGACAGGGGGCTACCAACTATGGCTACACCTTC.

The chain couples TRBV7-9 to TRBJ2-6; maybe TRBD1 (5 bases). The CDR3 is made up of 14 amino acids. Trimming removed 7 bases from V and 2 bases from J, with 9 bases in between. Germline lookup yields CDR1 SEHNR and CDR2 FQNEAQ (reference sequence). CDR3: CASTPDTGANVLTF. CDR3 sequence (DNA): TGTGCCAGCACCCCGGACACTGGGGCCAACGTCCTGACTTTC.

This chain connects TRBV10-1 to TRBJ2-7; possible D gene TRBD1, 6 bases. The CDR3 has 15 amino acids. CDR1 and CDR2 from the germline V gene are WNHNN and SYGVQD (reference sequence). Trimming stripped 2 bases from V and 0 bases from J, with 11 bases between. The CDR3 sequence is CASSERGQLSYEQYF. The CDR3 region has the DNA TGCGCCAGCAGTGAGAGGGGACAACTCTCCTACGAGCAGTACTTC.

The V gene is TRBV27, the J gene TRBJ2-2, with D perhaps TRBD1 (5 bases). CDR3 length: 14 residues. Trimming removed 5 bases from V and 1 base from J, with 8 bases in between. Germline loops: CDR1 MNHEY, CDR2 SMNVEV (reference sequence). CDR3 residues: CASSPDRNTGELFF. CDR3 sequence (DNA): TGTGCCAGCAGTCCCGACAGGAACACCGGGGAGCTGTTTTTT.

V usage is TRBV29-1 and J usage is TRBJ2-7, with 9 bases identical to TRBD1. Germline V lookup: CDR1 SQVTM, CDR2 ANQGSEA. This CDR3 region has 14 residues. Trimming took 4 bases from V and 5 from J; bases not matched to a gene: 9. CDR3 sequence: CSVGSGTGRDEQYF. The CDR3 DNA sequence: TGCAGCGTTGGGTCCGGGACAGGGCGCGACGAGCAGTACTTC.

The rearrangement links TRBV6-5 to TRBJ2-7; no definite D call. CDR3 length equals 13 residues. V was shortened by 0 bases and J by 6 bases, with 9 bases between the two germline ends. CDR1 is MNHEY and CDR2 is SVGAGI in the germline V gene. CDR3 coding DNA: TGTGCCAGCAGTTACTCGATACGGTTCGAGCAGTACTTC. This gives the protein CASSYSIRFEQYF.

In regard to this clone: The sample carries other DNA sequences with the same CDR3. The gene calls are TRBV9 and TRBJ1-1, with D unclear. V lost 0 bases to trimming and J lost 4 bases, with 13 bases between them. The CDR3 consists of 15 residues. Looked up from germline, CDR1 is SGDLS and CDR2 is YYNGEE. The CDR3 coding sequence is TGTGCCAGCAGCGTAGACTACCAAAGGAGCACTGAAGCTTTCTTT. This codes for CASSVDYQRSTEAFF.

This chain links TRBV9 with TRBJ2-3; 10 nucleotides match TRBD2. V trimming: 3 bases; J trimming: 0 bases; junction bases outside the gene matches: 4. The germline CDR1 and CDR2 sequences are SGDLS and YYNGEE. The CDR3 is 16 amino acids. The DNA for the CDR3 is TGTGCCAGCAGCGCACTACTAGCGGGGAGCACAGATACGCAGTATTTT. Translating it yields CASSALLAGSTDTQYF.

The chain carries TRBV7-2 and TRBJ2-1; 11 bases match TRBD2. CDR3 length: 16 amino acids. Germline values: CDR1 SGHTA, CDR2 FQGNSA. The V segment lost 4 bases and the J segment 3 bases; nucleotides outside the gene matches: 5. CDR3 nucleotides: TGTGCCAGCAGCTCGACCGGGACTAGCGGCTACAATGAGCAGTTCTTC. It codes for CASSSTGTSGYNEQFF.

This chain links TRBV7-9 with TRBJ1-2; no definite D call. Trimming left V 0 bases short and J 4 bases short, with 12 bases between. The CDR3 totals 15 residues. The germline gives CDR1 SEHNR, CDR2 FQNEAQ (reference sequence). In nucleotides, the CDR3 is TGTGCCAGCAGCTTAGCGGCGCTGGGCTCCTATGGCTACACCTTC. Translated, it gives CASSLAALGSYGYTF.

The chain combines TRBV28 with TRBJ2-2; the D is unclear. Looked up from germline, CDR1 is MDHEN and CDR2 is SYDVKM. V was trimmed by 3 bases and J by 6 bases, leaving 23 bases between them. The CDR3 consists of 18 residues. CDR3 coding DNA: TGTGCCAGCAGTTTGCGACCCCCCTGGACGGGCTCCCCCGGGGAGCTGTTTTTT. It specifies CASSLRPPWTGSPGELFF.

The chain combines TRBV2 with TRBJ1-6; a possible D gene is TRBD1 (5 bases). Per germline, CDR1 SNHLY and CDR2 FYNNEI. V lost 8 bases, J lost 9 bases, and 17 bases lay in between. The CDR3 has 14 amino acids. The CDR3 here is CASLIGLGGSPLHF. For the CDR3, the DNA is TGTGCCAGCCTCATTGGATTGGGGGGTTCACCCCTCCACTTT.

This clone has just one count. The rearrangement links TRBV5-5 to TRBJ2-7; 8 bases are a match to TRBD2. The CDR3 is made up of 14 amino acids. V lost 0 bases, J lost 1 base, and 0 bases stayed unmatched. CDR1 and CDR2 from the germline V gene are SGHKS and YYEKEE (reference sequence). The CDR3 DNA follows: TGTGCCAGCAGCTTGGGCGGGGGGTCCTACGAGCAGTACTTC. It yields the protein CASSLGGGSYEQYF.